The clone carrying this TCR beta chain was observed a few times. Its antigen is undetermined. This entry belongs to a study of CD8+ T cells in alopecia areata. RNA was extracted and reverse transcribed into cDNA as the sequencing template. Sequenced by immunoSEQ multiplex PCR; TCRdb stores in-frame clones only, minus some. The sample records about 180,000 clones, around 51% being singletons. V was trimmed by 5 bases and J by 6 bases, leaving 4 bases between them. The CDR3 length is 10 residues. Germline V gene data show CDR1 as SNHLY and CDR2 as FYNNEI. Study-wide findings and caveats: Normal skin contains resident alphabeta T cells, and these are also sequenced in scalp samples.

The treatment: oral pan-JAK inhibitor, 5-10 mg twice daily. Obtained from alopecia areata patients were lesional scalp punch biopsies along with peripheral blood. The sample was CD8+ T cells sorted from blood, taken around week 53, from a patient treated with tofacitinib. This sequence originates from a human donor with alopecia areata. This chain uses TRBV2 with TRBJ1-2; D gene uncertain. In DNA form, the CDR3 reads TGTGCCAGCAGTCAGGATGGCTACACCTTC. Encoded protein: CASSQDGYTF.